Each of the 31 T cell receptor beta chains below was sequenced from the same sample in a study of T cell responses to AZD1222 COVID-19 vaccine. Clones were sequenced by immunoSEQ multiplex PCR, and TCRdb holds only the in-frame ones, with some missing. The table lists approximately 150,000 clones, approximately 92% of them singletons. The material sequenced was peripheral blood, taken on day 0 of AZD1222 vaccination. The receptors were sampled from an adult in good health.

The chain uses TRBV6-8 and TRBJ2-1, with TRBD2 as a possible D gene (5 bases). V dropped 2 bases and J dropped 10 bases, with 12 bases sitting between them. CDR3 length: 13 amino acids. Germline V gene lookup returns CDR1 MNHGY and CDR2 SAAAGT. CDR3 residues: CASSYPLAQEQFF. For the CDR3, the DNA is TGTGCCAGCAGTTACCCCCTAGCACAAGAGCAGTTCTTC.

There are a few counts of this clone. The genes are TRBV6-1 and TRBJ2-7; D possibly matches TRBD1 or TRBD2 (5 bases each). The CDR3 runs to 15 residues. V was cut by 6 bases and J by 4 bases, with 19 bases left in between. From germline, CDR1 is MNHNS and CDR2 SASEGT. CDR3 in DNA: TGTGCCAGCAGACCTCCGGGACCTTTGGGTTACGAGCAGTACTTC. The encoded protein is CASRPPGPLGYEQYF.

The chain couples TRBV5-1 to TRBJ2-3; D is unresolved. CDR1 SGHRS and CDR2 YFSETQ come from the germline V gene. With 4 bases removed from V and 2 bases from J, the gap between germline ends came to 11 bases. This CDR3 comprises 14 residues. The CDR3 DNA sequence: TGCGCCAGCAGCCCCTCGGACCACACAGATACGCAGTATTTT. Its protein is CASSPSDHTDTQYF.

The genes are TRBV21-1 and TRBJ1-6. TRBV21-1 is flagged as a pseudogene. There are 15 residues in the CDR3. DNA for the CDR3: TGTGCCAGCAGTCAGAATGGGGGAAGGGGATCACCCCTCCACTTT. It encodes CASSQNGGRGSPLHF.

For this clone: Other DNA sequences in the same sample also yield this CDR3. The J gene is TRBJ2-7, the V gene TRBV12-3 or TRBV12-4; D gene unclear. There are 11 residues in the CDR3. Trimming removed 4 bases from V and 0 bases from J, with 1 base in between. The CDR3 DNA reads as TGTGCCAGCAGTTCCTCCTACGAGCAGTACTTC. Translated, it gives CASSSSYEQYF.

The chain couples TRBV27 to TRBJ1-2; D is undetermined. Trimming removed 2 bases at V and 4 bases at J, with 8 bases between. The CDR3 has 13 amino acids. Germline-derived CDR1 and CDR2 are MNHEY and SMNVEV (reference sequence). The CDR3 bases are TGTGCCAGCAGTTTAGGGGATTCCTATGGCTACACCTTC. This gives the protein CASSLGDSYGYTF.

This clone has just one count. This chain uses TRBV5-6 with TRBJ1-1; 11 nucleotides match TRBD1. Trimming removed 2 bases from V and 4 bases from J; junction bases left unmatched: 13. The CDR3 runs to 18 residues. Looked up from germline, CDR1 is SGHDT and CDR2 is YYEEEE. CDR3 protein: CASSFDPGTGGRGTEAFF. The CDR3 DNA sequence: TGTGCCAGCAGCTTTGACCCCGGGACAGGGGGACGAGGCACTGAAGCTTTCTTT.

The chain joins TRBV7-9 to TRBJ1-4; no definite D call. CDR1 and CDR2 from the germline V gene are SEHNR and FQNEAQ (reference sequence). The CDR3 sequence is 13 residues long. Trimming took 3 bases from V and 11 from J, leaving 13 bases between them. CDR3 sequence (DNA): TGTGCCAGCAGCTTTGAGGGCCTGGGGAAACTGTTTTTT. Amino acids: CASSFEGLGKLFF.

The chain recombines TRBV7-2 with TRBJ2-7; D is possibly TRBD2 (5 bases). Per the germline V gene, CDR1 is SGHTA and CDR2 is FQGNSA. The length of the CDR3 is 13 residues. V gave up 2 bases and J gave up 3 bases, with 8 bases separating them. The CDR3 loop is CASSLPGSYEQYF. CDR3 DNA: TGTGCCAGCAGCTTACCGGGGAGCTACGAGCAGTACTTC.

Points on this clone: Distinct nucleotide sequences in the sample also encode this CDR3. V is TRBV18 and J is TRBJ1-5; D not certain. Germline CDR1 and CDR2: KGHSH and LQKENI. The CDR3 sequence is 16 residues long. V was cut by 0 bases and J by 2 bases, with 11 bases left in between. CDR3 region: CASSPPSARGNQPQHF. The CDR3 DNA sequence: TGTGCCAGCTCACCACCCAGCGCGCGGGGCAATCAGCCCCAGCATTTT.

V is TRBV19 and J is TRBJ2-1, with TRBD2 matching over 8 bases. The V gene end was trimmed by 0 bases and the J gene end by 5 bases; junction bases not matched to a gene: 6. This CDR3 is built from 16 residues. The germline V gene has CDR1 LNHDA and CDR2 SQIVND (reference sequence). CDR3 protein: CASSIDGTSIHNEQFF. The CDR3 DNA reads as TGTGCCAGTAGTATAGATGGGACTAGTATCCACAATGAGCAGTTCTTC.

This rearrangement joins TRBV6-5 to TRBJ1-2; tentative D call: TRBD1 (5 bases). CDR1 is MNHEY and CDR2 is SVGAGI in the germline V gene. CDR3 length: 15 amino acids. The V end was cut by 6 bases, the J end by 0 bases, with 14 bases between. The CDR3 DNA reads as TGTGCCAGCAGCTTCAGGGCGGGAGCTAACTATGGCTACACCTTC. Encoded protein: CASSFRAGANYGYTF.

This clone was picked up one time. The rearrangement joins TRBV6-5 to TRBJ1-1; no firm D call. V shed 6 bases and J shed 1 base, with 9 bases lying between them. The CDR3 is 13 residues long. In germline, CDR1 is MNHEY, CDR2 SVGAGI. DNA for the CDR3: TGTGCCAGCAGAAGGCAGGCGAACACTGAAGCTTTCTTT. This gives the protein CASRRQANTEAFF.

The chain couples TRBV18 to TRBJ1-2; D is perhaps TRBD1 (5 bases). Germline V gene lookup returns CDR1 KGHSH and CDR2 LQKENI. The CDR3 contains 13 residues. V was clipped by 3 bases and J by 3 bases, with 8 bases between them. DNA for the CDR3: TGTGCCAGCTCACCCGGGACCTACTATGGCTACACCTTC. Protein: CASSPGTYYGYTF.

The chain employs TRBV4-2 and TRBJ2-1; 7 bases fit TRBD2. This CDR3 has 14 residues. Germline assignment: CDR1 LGHNA and CDR2 YNFKEQ. The ends lost 5 bases at V and 5 bases at J; junction bases unmatched: 6. CDR3 nucleotides: TGTGCCAGCAGCTGGGGGGGGAACGACAATGAGCAGTTCTTC. This codes for CASSWGGNDNEQFF.

The rearrangement links TRBV7-3 to TRBJ2-2; no clear D gene. The CDR3 is made up of 12 amino acids. Germline lookup yields CDR1 SGHTA and CDR2 FQGTGA. Trimming pared 5 bases from V and 6 bases from J, leaving 7 bases between. The CDR3 region has the DNA TGTGCCAGCAGCCCTTTATCCGGGGAGCTGTTTTTT. It codes for CASSPLSGELFF.

This clone was seen only once. The chain combines TRBV6-5 with TRBJ1-3, with 7 bases that match TRBD1. Trimming removed 0 bases from V and 4 bases from J; junction bases left unmatched: 3. The germline V gene encodes CDR1 MNHEY and CDR2 SVGAGI. The CDR3 runs to 15 residues. The CDR3 region has the DNA TGTGCCAGCAGTTACTCCGACAGGGTCGGAAACACCATATATTTT. The encoded protein is CASSYSDRVGNTIYF.

J is TRBJ1-1 and V is TRBV19, with 10 bases fitting TRBD1. The ends lost 4 bases at V and 3 bases at J; junction bases unmatched: 5. The CDR3 length is 15 residues. The V gene's germline CDR1 is LNHDA and CDR2 SQIVND (reference sequence). CDR3 sequence reads: CASSRRDRGHTEAFF. In DNA form, the CDR3 reads TGTGCCAGTAGTAGACGAGACAGGGGGCACACTGAAGCTTTCTTT.

The V call is TRBV6-5, the J call TRBJ1-5; D is undetermined. V lost 0 bases to trimming and J lost 7 bases, with 10 bases between them. This CDR3 region has 14 residues. The germline gives CDR1 MNHEY, CDR2 SVGAGI. CDR3 nucleotide sequence: TGTGCCAGCAGTTACTCACCCGGGTACCAGCCCCAGCATTTT. It is translated as CASSYSPGYQPQHF.

The chain combines TRBV11-3 with TRBJ2-7, with 8 positions matching TRBD2. Unmatched junction bases numbered 7, after V lost 3 bases and J lost 3 bases. The CDR3 is 15 residues long. CDR1 and CDR2 from the germline V gene are SGHNT and YENEEA. As DNA, the CDR3 is TGTGCCAGCAGCTTTCGACCGGGGGGGGACTACGAGCAGTACTTC. It codes for CASSFRPGGDYEQYF.

The rearrangement uses TRBV7-2 and TRBJ1-5, with D maybe TRBD1 (6 bases). Trimming took 4 bases from V and 5 from J, leaving 18 bases between them. Germline V gene sequence: CDR1 SGHTA, CDR2 FQGNSA. The CDR3 is 16 residues long. The CDR3 sequence: CASSSQGFLEDQPQHF. The CDR3, as DNA: TGTGCCAGCAGCTCACAGGGTTTCTTGGAGGATCAGCCCCAGCATTTT. Drawing the rest from reference TRBV7-2 and TRBJ1-5, the complete variable domain is GAGVSQSPSNKVTEKGKDVELRCDPISGHTALYWYRQSLGQGLEFLIYFQGNSAPDKSGLPSDRFSAERTGGSVSTLTIQRTQQEDSAVYLCASSSQGFLEDQPQHFGDGTRLSIL.

The rearrangement links TRBV4-1 to TRBJ2-5; D unclear. Germline values: CDR1 MGHRA, CDR2 YSYEKL. The CDR3 extends over 13 amino acids. Trimming took off 4 bases at V and 5 bases at J, with 11 bases between the two ends. CDR3 protein: CASSPSRAETQYF. CDR3 nucleotides: TGCGCCAGCAGCCCTTCTAGAGCGGAGACCCAGTACTTC.

This chain uses TRBV6-5 with TRBJ1-3; a possible D gene is TRBD1 (5 bases). Germline-derived CDR1 and CDR2 are MNHEY and SVGAGI. This CDR3 is 16 amino acids long. Trimming cost V 0 bases and J 2 bases, with 11 bases left between them. As DNA, the CDR3 is TGTGCCAGCAGTTACTCGGCAGGGCGGGCTGGAAACACCATATATTTT. The encoded protein is CASSYSAGRAGNTIYF.

V usage is TRBV5-4 and J usage is TRBJ1-2; unclear D gene. The CDR3 is 15 residues long. The V gene lost 2 bases and the J gene lost 2 bases, with 13 bases spanning the gap. Germline CDR1 and CDR2: SGHNT and YYREEE (reference sequence). CDR3 in amino acids: CASSFRSRVNYGYTF. Written as DNA, the CDR3 is TGTGCCAGCAGCTTTAGGTCCCGGGTAAACTATGGCTACACCTTC. Looking up the rest from reference TRBV5-4 and TRBJ1-2 gives the full variable domain: ETGVTQSPTHLIKTRGQQVTLRCSSQSGHNTVSWYQQALGQGPQFIFQYYREEENGRGNFPPRFSGLQFPNYSSELNVNALELDDSALYLCASSFRSRVNYGYTFGSGTRLTVV.

The chain combines TRBV3-1 (or the pseudogene TRBV3-2) with TRBJ2-1, with TRBD2 identical over 9 bases. The CDR3 is 15 residues long. V gave up 7 bases and J gave up 8 bases; unmatched junction bases: 12. Germline V gene sequence: CDR1 LGHDT, CDR2 YNNKEL (reference sequence). This CDR3 reads CASIPSSGVRYEQFF. In DNA, the CDR3 is TGTGCCAGCATTCCGTCTAGCGGGGTGAGATATGAGCAGTTCTTC.

This clone was seen a single time. This rearrangement joins TRBV19 to TRBJ1-2; no reliable D call. Germline V gene lookup returns CDR1 LNHDA and CDR2 SQIVND (reference sequence). The CDR3 has 11 amino acids. V gave up 6 bases and J gave up 4 bases, with 6 bases separating them. CDR3 amino acids: CASRKFYGYTF. CDR3 nucleotides: TGTGCCAGTAGGAAGTTCTATGGCTACACCTTC.

J is TRBJ1-4 and V is TRBV11-2; 10 bases are shared with TRBD1. Germline CDR1 and CDR2: SGHAT and FQNNGV. The V segment lost 5 bases and the J segment 5 bases; nucleotides outside the gene matches: 5. The CDR3 contains 15 residues. CDR3 protein: CASSATGGANEKLFF. CDR3 nucleotides: TGTGCCAGCAGCGCGACAGGGGGCGCAAATGAAAAACTGTTTTTT.

V is TRBV7-9 and J is TRBJ2-7; D might be TRBD1 (5 bases). V was cut by 2 bases and J by 2 bases, with 10 bases left in between. CDR3 length: 14 residues. CDR1 and CDR2 (germline): SEHNR, FQNEAQ (reference sequence). As DNA, the CDR3 is TGTGCCAGCAGCTTATCAGGGATGACCTACGAGCAGTACTTC. Amino acid sequence: CASSLSGMTYEQYF.

The rearrangement joins TRBV5-6 to TRBJ2-1; possibly TRBD2 for D (6 bases). V gave up 2 bases and J gave up 4 bases, with 13 bases separating them. This CDR3 has 15 residues. Germline V CDR1 and CDR2: SGHDT, YYEEEE. As DNA, the CDR3 is TGTGCCAGCAGCTTAGGGCAGGGACTTTACAATGAGCAGTTCTTC. Encoded protein: CASSLGQGLYNEQFF.

The rearrangement links TRBV5-4 to TRBJ1-2; D is possibly TRBD1 (5 bases). V was clipped by 1 base and J by 8 bases, with 12 bases between them. Germline CDR1 reads SGHNT; CDR2 reads YYREEE (reference sequence). The CDR3 is made up of 13 amino acids. CDR3 bases: TGTGCCAGCAGCTTGCGGGGGTCAGGAGGCTACACCTTC. Translating it yields CASSLRGSGGYTF.

This clone has a single count. V is TRBV25-1 and J is TRBJ1-2; 8 nucleotides agree with TRBD1. Germline CDR1 MGHDK, CDR2 SYGVNS. The CDR3 has 17 residues. V lost 6 bases, J lost 2 bases, and 14 bases stayed unmatched. The CDR3 reads CASSPLGTGWGNYGYTF. DNA for the CDR3: TGTGCCAGCAGCCCCCTCGGGACAGGTTGGGGCAACTATGGCTACACCTTC.